This T cell receptor beta chain was identified during a study of cytomegalovirus exposure and HLA in healthy donors. Whole-study results and caveats: Per published accounts, TCR beta sequences correctly predicted the HLA-A and HLA-B alleles of most subjects. The listing of some 170 TCR beta chains classed them as cytomegalovirus-associated. TCR sequences were mostly rare, though some public TCRs occurred in many donors.

The PCR used 60 Vbeta and 13 Jbeta primers. The data were produced by immunoSEQ multiplex PCR, yet TCRdb's version contains in-frame clones alone and is incomplete. The repertoire holds about 60,000 clones, with around 82% as singletons. A word on this clone: What it binds is unknown.

Material for sequencing was PBMCs. This receptor was taken from a male donor in good health and CMV-seronegative.

The CDR3 spells CASSLVDSSYEQYF. DNA for the CDR3: TGTGCCAGCAGCTTAGTAGACAGTTCCTACGAGCAGTACTTC. The chain recombines TRBV7-8 with TRBJ2-7; perhaps TRBD1 as D (5 bases). Germline assignment: CDR1 SGHVS and CDR2 FQNEAQ. This CDR3 is 14 amino acids long. Trimming left V 1 base short and J 1 base short, with 8 bases between.